This T cell receptor (beta chain) was found in a study of T cells after posttransplantation cyclophosphamide. Study-wide points: Recipient CMV seropositivity and CMV reactivation strongly tracked TRB clonality.

This clone was counted many times. The antigen remains unidentified. V lost 2 bases to trimming and J lost 7 bases, with 12 bases between them. This CDR3 has 14 residues. Looked up from germline, CDR1 is MGHDK and CDR2 is SYGVNS. The protocol was immunoSEQ multiplex PCR, while the TCRdb copy is restricted to in-frame clones and leaves out a portion. Listed for the sample are 20,000 to 30,000 clones, none seen a single time. On the day of bone marrow donation, the related graft donor provided peripheral blood. The clonotype originates from a man aged 45-65 years in good health, CMV-negative, and a related stem cell transplant donor. The rearrangement joins TRBV25-1 to TRBJ2-1, with a weak D call TRBD2 (5 bases). Specimen: PBMCs. This CDR3 is CASSELAARNEQFF. CDR3 DNA: TGTGCCAGCAGTGAACTAGCCGCGAGGAATGAGCAGTTCTTC.